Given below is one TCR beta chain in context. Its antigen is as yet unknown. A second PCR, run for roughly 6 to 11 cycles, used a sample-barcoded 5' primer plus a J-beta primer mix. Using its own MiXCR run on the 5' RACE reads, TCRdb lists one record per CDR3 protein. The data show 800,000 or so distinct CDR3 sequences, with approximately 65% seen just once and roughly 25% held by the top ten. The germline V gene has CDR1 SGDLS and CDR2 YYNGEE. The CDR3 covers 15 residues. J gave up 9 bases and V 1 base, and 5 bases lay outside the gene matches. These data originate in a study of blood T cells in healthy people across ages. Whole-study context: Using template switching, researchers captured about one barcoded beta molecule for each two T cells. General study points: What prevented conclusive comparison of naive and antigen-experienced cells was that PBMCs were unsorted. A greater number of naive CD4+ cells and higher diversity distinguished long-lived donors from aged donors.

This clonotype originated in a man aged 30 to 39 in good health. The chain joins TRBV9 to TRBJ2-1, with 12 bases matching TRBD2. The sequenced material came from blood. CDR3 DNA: TGTGCCAGCAGCGTATCTAGCGGGGGGGTCCCTGAGCAGTTCTTC. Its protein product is CASSVSSGGVPEQFF.